Presented here are 13 T cell receptor beta chains from one specimen sequenced in a study of T cells in localized non-small cell lung cancer. Sequencing was performed with immunoSEQ multiplex PCR; in TCRdb, only in-frame clones are kept and a portion is missing. The sample gives tens of thousands of clones, roughly 88% of which show up once; about 4.8% is in the top ten. The sequences come from peripheral blood, collected before any cancer treatment. These receptor sequences come from a woman between 40 and 69 years old with stage I lung adenocarcinoma.

The V call is TRBV11-2, the J call TRBJ1-2; D uncertain. The CDR3 extends over 12 amino acids. The germline V and J ends were trimmed by 2 bases and 8 bases, with 9 bases remaining between them. Per the germline V gene, CDR1 is SGHAT and CDR2 is FQNNGV. The DNA of the CDR3 is TGTGCCAGCAGCTTACCGGGCCTGGGCTACACCTTC. It yields the protein CASSLPGLGYTF. Full variable domain (outside the CDR3, taken from reference TRBV11-2 and TRBJ1-2): EAGVAQSPRYKIIEKRQSVAFWCNPISGHATLYWYQQILGQGPKLLIQFQNNGVVDDSQLPKDRFSAERLKGVDSTLKIQPAKLEDSAVYLCASSLPGLGYTFGSGTRLTVV.

In DNA, the CDR3 is TGTGCCACCAGCAGAGATCCAGGGGCAACTAATGAAAAACTGTTTTTT. Translated, it gives CATSRDPGATNEKLFF. V and J are TRBV15 and TRBJ1-4, with a tentative D call TRBD1 (6 bases). Trimming left V 0 bases short and J 0 bases short, with 8 bases between. Germline CDR1 is LNHNV and CDR2 is YYDKDF (reference sequence). This CDR3 is built from 16 residues.

The rearrangement joins TRBV11-2 to TRBJ2-3, with D hard to call. V lost 2 bases, J lost 4 bases, and 4 bases lay in between. The CDR3 totals 12 residues. Germline assignment: CDR1 SGHAT and CDR2 FQNNGV. CDR3 bases: TGTGCCAGCAGCTTAAGATCAGATACGCAGTATTTT. Its translation is CASSLRSDTQYF.

For this clone: Other DNA sequences within the sample encode an identical CDR3. This rearrangement joins TRBV5-8 to TRBJ2-6; no clear D gene. The V end was cut by 2 bases, the J end by 0 bases, with 6 bases between. Germline V CDR1 and CDR2: SGHTS, YDEGEE. The CDR3 runs 15 residues. The CDR3 spells CASSFRVSGANVLTF. CDR3 bases: TGTGCCAGCAGCTTCCGGGTCTCTGGGGCCAACGTCCTGACTTTC.

V and J are TRBV6-5 and TRBJ1-4; TRBD1 matches at 9 bases. CDR3 length: 14 amino acids. CDR1 and CDR2 from the germline V gene are MNHEY and SVGAGI. Trimming took 6 bases from V and 6 from J; bases not matched to a gene: 5. In DNA form, the CDR3 reads TGTGCCAGCAGACCTGGGACAGGGTATGAAAAACTGTTTTTT. Translating it yields CASRPGTGYEKLFF.

The gene calls are TRBV4-3 and TRBJ1-4; 9 nucleotides agree with TRBD1. Per the germline V gene, CDR1 is LGHNA and CDR2 is YSLEER. CDR3 length equals 15 residues. Germline trimming cut 3 bases from V and 8 bases from J; bases unmatched to any gene: 7. The CDR3 DNA is TGCGCCAGCAGCCAGAAAGACAGGGGGAACGAAAAACTGTTTTTT. Protein sequence: CASSQKDRGNEKLFF.

This clone was detected only a few times. The V and J genes are TRBV5-1 and TRBJ1-1; unclear D gene. The CDR3 covers 13 residues. The germline CDR1 and CDR2 sequences are SGHRS and YFSETQ. V was cut by 0 bases and J by 0 bases, with 3 bases left in between. CDR3 sequence: CASSLVLNTEAFF. For the CDR3, the DNA is TGCGCCAGCAGCTTGGTACTGAACACTGAAGCTTTCTTT. Full variable domain (outside the CDR3, taken from reference TRBV5-1 and TRBJ1-1): KAGVTQTPRYLIKTRGQQVTLSCSPISGHRSVSWYQQTPGQGLQFLFEYFSETQRNKGNFPGRFSGRQFSNSRSEMNVSTLELGDSALYLCASSLVLNTEAFFGQGTRLTVV.

This clone was recorded once. V and J are TRBV19 and TRBJ2-5; TRBD1 matches at 8 bases. The CDR3 contains 15 residues. Trimming at V came to 6 bases and at J to 4 bases, leaving 10 bases not matched to a gene. CDR1 is LNHDA, CDR2 SQIVND, per germline (reference sequence). The CDR3 here is CASREGQGSGETQYF. In DNA, the CDR3 is TGTGCCAGTAGGGAAGGACAGGGATCAGGAGAGACCCAGTACTTC.

V usage is TRBV25-1 and J usage is TRBJ2-7; maybe TRBD2 (5 bases). The CDR3 runs 14 residues. Trimming cost V 1 base and J 2 bases, with 9 bases left between them. The germline CDR1 and CDR2 sequences are MGHDK and SYGVNS. In nucleotides, the CDR3 is TGTGCCAGCAGTGAATCCGGGGTACCCTACGAGCAGTACTTC. Its protein product is CASSESGVPYEQYF.

CDR3 in amino acids: CASTLGGSRVETQYF. CDR3 DNA sequence: TGTGCCAGCACCCTTGGGGGCTCCAGAGTAGAGACCCAGTACTTC. V is TRBV7-9 and J is TRBJ2-5, with D perhaps TRBD1 (6 bases). Germline CDR1 is SEHNR and CDR2 is FQNEAQ (reference sequence). V lost 7 bases, J lost 4 bases, and 19 bases lay in between. The CDR3 is 15 residues long.

The V and J genes are TRBV10-3 and TRBJ2-3; the match to TRBD1 covers 8 bases. The germline gives CDR1 ENHRY, CDR2 SYGVKD. The CDR3 is 15 amino acids. Losses at the gene ends were 6 bases for V and 0 bases for J; bases not matched to a gene: 5. The DNA for the CDR3 is TGTGCCATCAGAGGGACAGGAACGAGCACAGATACGCAGTATTTT. The encoded protein is CAIRGTGTSTDTQYF.

The chain recombines TRBV2 with TRBJ1-2; 9 bases match TRBD1. This CDR3 is 12 amino acids long. Germline CDR1 and CDR2: SNHLY and FYNNEI. The V and J ends lost 7 bases and 6 bases, in that order; junction bases with no gene match: 3. The CDR3 sequence: CASNRGRDGYTF. As DNA, the CDR3 is TGTGCCAGCAACAGGGGGCGGGATGGCTACACCTTC.

This clone was counted once. The rearrangement links TRBV28 to TRBJ1-2; TRBD1 aligns across 9 bases. The germline V gene has CDR1 MDHEN and CDR2 SYDVKM. CDR3 size: 16 residues. J lost 2 bases, V lost 3 bases, and 7 bases had no gene match. Written as DNA, the CDR3 is TGTGCCAGCAGTTTTGGGACAGGGAAGGTGAACTATGGCTACACCTTC. Its protein is CASSFGTGKVNYGYTF.